A single T cell receptor (beta chain) is shown here with its context. The length of the CDR3 is 21 residues. This entry belongs to a study of T cell changes during pregnancy in multiple sclerosis. Profiling relied on immunoSEQ multiplex PCR, and the TCRdb table lists in-frame clones only, not all of them. Of fewer than 85,000 clones listed, about 95% are singletons. Sequencing was performed on peripheral blood, taken in the second trimester of pregnancy. This sequence was found in a female donor with multiple sclerosis, enrolled in a pregnancy study. The V gene is TRBV12-1, the J gene TRBJ2-7; the table's D call TRBD2 went unverified against the DNA. TRBV12-1 is given as a pseudogene. The CDR3 loop reads CASSLFTRLVWGSGPPCEQYF. In nucleotides, the CDR3 is TGTGCCAGCAGCTTGTTCACCCGTTTAGTCTGGGGTAGCGGGCCTCCTTGCGAGCAGTACTTC.